The rows below give T cell receptor beta chains drawn from one sample of a study of shared clonotypes between healthy human individuals. The table came from immunoSEQ multiplex PCR; TCRdb's copy has only in-frame clones and leaves some out. The data contain some 680,000 clones, 60% to 75% of them singletons. The sequencing sample was made of memory CD4+ T cells sorted from blood. Receptors originate from a woman in her twenties or thirties in good health. Each CDR3 is given with its conserved first and last residue. A D gene is named only where the DNA matches it firmly. Some rows mark clone size as missing; the rest say once, few, many or name a class of expanded clone.

TRBV29-1	TRBJ1-1	many	-	TGCAGCGTTGTCGGACAGACCGGCACTGAAGCTTTCTTT	CSVVGQTGTEAFF
TRBV27	TRBJ2-1	-	-	TGTGCCAGCAGTTTATCAATCGGGCGGATCTCCTACAATGAGCAGTTCTTC	CASSLSIGRISYNEQFF
TRBV6-1	TRBJ2-1	-	TRBD2	TGTGCCAGTGGACTAGCGGGCCTCAATGAGCAGTTCTTC	CASGLAGLNEQFF
TRBV18	TRBJ2-5	many	TRBD2	TGTGCCAGCTCACATGAGACTAGCGGGAGGGGAGAGACCCAGTACTTC	CASSHETSGRGETQYF
TRBV6-4	TRBJ2-1	-	-	TGTGCCAGCAGTAGGACTCCAAGCTCCTACAATGAGCAGTTCTTC	CASSRTPSSYNEQFF
TRBV29-1	TRBJ2-3	-	-	TGCAGCGTCCCCGACCGCATCACAGATACGCAGTATTTT	CSVPDRITDTQYF
TRBV13	TRBJ2-2	-	TRBD1	TGTGCCAGCAGCCTTGGCCGGACAGGTCTCACCGGGGAGCTGTTTTTT	CASSLGRTGLTGELFF
TRBV7-9	TRBJ2-5	-	-	TGTGCCAGCAGCCGAGCGGAGACCCAGTACTTC	CASSRAETQYF
TRBV28	TRBJ1-1	-	-	TGTGCCAGCAGTTCCTACGGCTCGTGGGACGAGATTAGTCAGGCTTTCTTT	CASSSYGSWDEISQAFF
TRBV5-4	TRBJ1-1	many	-	TGTGCCAGCAGCTCTTGGGGGGGAGGGACTGAAGCTTTCTTT	CASSSWGGGTEAFF
TRBV27	TRBJ2-7	-	-	TGTGCCAGCAGTTTATCTCAGGGCCCCGCGCAGTACTTC	CASSLSQGPAQYF
TRBV27	TRBJ2-2	once	-	TGTGCCAGCAGTCGCTTAAACGGAGGATTAAACACCGGGGAGCTGTTTTTT	CASSRLNGGLNTGELFF
TRBV4-2	TRBJ1-4	-	-	TGTGCCAGCAGCCAAGAGGAGGGGATAAATGAAAAACTGTTTTTT	CASSQEEGINEKLFF
TRBV5-1	TRBJ2-1	few	-	TGCGCCAGCAGCTTGTCCAGCGGAGGATACAATGAGCAGTTCTTC	CASSLSSGGYNEQFF
TRBV28	TRBJ1-4	-	-	TGTGCCAGCAGTCGTGCGGGGGCGCCTAATGAAAAACTGTTTTTT	CASSRAGAPNEKLFF
TRBV28	TRBJ1-2	-	-	TGTGCCAGCGCCCCTCCCGGGAGAAACTATGGCTACACCTTC	CASAPPGRNYGYTF
TRBV19	TRBJ2-6	-	-	TGTGCCAGTACAGGTATAGGTTCCGGGGCCAACGTCCTGACTTTC	CASTGIGSGANVLTF
TRBV7-3	TRBJ2-1	few	-	TGTGCCAGCAGTTCCCCGGGACATGGACACAATGAGCAGTTCTTC	CASSSPGHGHNEQFF
TRBV5-4	TRBJ2-5	once	TRBD2	TGTGCCAGCAGCTTGGCCCTGGCGGGAGTCGTGAAGACCCAGTACTTC	CASSLALAGVVKTQYF
TRBV15	TRBJ1-4	-	-	TGTGCCACCAGCAGAGACGGACACCAGATGTGGGGGGAACGAGAAAAACTGTTTTTT	CATSRDGHQMWGEREKLFF
TRBV7-2	TRBJ2-1	-	-	TGTGCCAGCAGTACCAATGAGCAGTTCTTC	CASSTNEQFF
TRBV15	TRBJ1-1	-	-	TGTGCCACCAGCAGAGAACAAAGCGACACTGAAGCTTTCTTT	CATSREQSDTEAFF
TRBV2	TRBJ1-5	-	-	TGTGCCAGCAGTGGAGGGGAGGGTCAGCCCCAGCATTTT	CASSGGEGQPQHF
TRBV4-2	TRBJ2-7	many	TRBD2	TGTGCCAGCAGCCACGAAAGCGGGAGAGGGGGTGACGAGCAGTACTTC	CASSHESGRGGDEQYF
TRBV25-1	TRBJ2-5	-	-	TGTGCCAGCAGTGATGGGTGGGGAGATCAAGAGACCCAGTACTTC	CASSDGWGDQETQYF
TRBV7-2	TRBJ1-5	-	TRBD1	TGTGCCAGCAGTGATCAGGGGGCCGTTAGCAATCAGCCCCAGCATTTT	CASSDQGAVSNQPQHF
TRBV4-1	TRBJ2-6	-	TRBD2	TGCGCCAGCAGCCAAGGAATAGCGGGGAGCTCTGGGGCCAACGTCCTGACTTTC	CASSQGIAGSSGANVLTF
TRBV11-2	TRBJ2-1	-	TRBD2	TGTGCCAGCAGAAAACTAGCGGGAGGCTACAATGAGCAGTTCTTC	CASRKLAGGYNEQFF
TRBV27	TRBJ1-4	-	TRBD1	TGTGCCAGCAGTGGCCGGACAGGTGCGCGCAATGAAAAACTGTTTTTT	CASSGRTGARNEKLFF